The following is a T cell receptor (beta chain) sequence with its context. This entry belongs to a study of blood T cell repertoires in COVID-19. The overall study: Collection of acute and convalescent COVID-19 samples took place in the United States, Italy and Spain. The analysed material was cDNA or gDNA that came from T cells, B-cell-depleted T cells, or PBMCs.

V lost 0 bases, J lost 5 bases, and 16 bases lay in between. This CDR3 is built from 16 residues. Germline assignment: CDR1 MNHNS and CDR2 SASEGT. The authors' processing: Using reference gene primer amplification, nucleated cell counts were estimated. Sequenced by immunoSEQ multiplex PCR; TCRdb stores in-frame clones only, minus some. D and trimming come from the DNA, and the V and J calls and clone size come from that table. The data contain a few hundred thousand clones, about 85% of them singletons. Input material: peripheral blood. The chain combines TRBV6-1 with TRBJ1-2; D gene uncertain. The receptor's source is a woman in her late teens or twenties with acute or convalescent COVID-19. The DNA for the CDR3 is TGTGCCAGCAGTGAAGCCGGTAGTAGCATATTATATGGCTACACCTTC. Its translation: CASSEAGSSILYGYTF.